The entry below describes one TCR beta chain. Its antigen is as yet unknown. These data belong to a study of PD-1 blockade in classical Hodgkin lymphoma. Each patient's relapse followed autologous stem cell transplantation, and brentuximab vedotin exposure varied. Findings and caveats of the study: TCR diversity at baseline was reported to be reduced in newly diagnosed patients relative to healthy donors.

Profiled with immunoSEQ multiplex PCR; TCRdb holds only in-frame clones, not every one. Here the sample spans about 97,000 clones, approximately 83% being singletons. The CDR3 has 15 amino acids. Per germline, CDR1 MNHEY and CDR2 SMNVEV (reference sequence). V was clipped by 2 bases and J by 0 bases, with 9 bases between them. The material sequenced was peripheral blood mononuclear cells (PBMCs), taken at baseline. The sequence came from a human donor with classical Hodgkin lymphoma. The chain couples TRBV27 to TRBJ2-3, with D unclear. CDR3 DNA: TGTGCCAGCAGTTTAGTGGTCGGGAGCACAGATACGCAGTATTTT. Protein product: CASSLVVGSTDTQYF.